A single sample gave rise to the 22 T cell receptor beta chains below, sequenced in a study of shared clonotypes between healthy human individuals. Produced via immunoSEQ multiplex PCR; TCRdb's table is partial and in-frame only. The sample has about 1 million clones; about 76% are singletons. The sequenced sample consisted of memory CD4+ T cells sorted from blood. This sample's subset: CD45RA-negative fraction. The receptor source for this set is a man younger than 30 in good health.

This clone was picked up one time. The rearrangement uses TRBV5-5 and TRBJ2-2; a possible D gene is TRBD1 (6 bases). Trimming shortened V by 3 bases and J by 1 base, and 10 bases separated the two germline ends. The germline gives CDR1 SGHKS, CDR2 YYEKEE (reference sequence). This CDR3 comprises 15 residues. The CDR3 region is CASSWEQGNTGELFF. The CDR3 DNA reads as TGTGCCAGCAGCTGGGAACAGGGGAACACCGGGGAGCTGTTTTTT.

A word on this clone: This same CDR3 is encoded by further DNA sequences in the sample. The rearrangement uses TRBV30 and TRBJ2-2, with D perhaps TRBD1 (6 bases). Germline V gene data show CDR1 as GTSNPN and CDR2 as SVGIG (reference sequence). The ends were cut back, 0 bases at V and 5 bases at J, with 7 bases in the middle. The CDR3 is 13 amino acids. The CDR3 reads CAWSVQGTGELFF. The CDR3 region has the DNA TGTGCCTGGAGTGTGCAGGGGACCGGGGAGCTGTTTTTT.

The rearrangement uses TRBV30 and TRBJ2-3, with TRBD2 matching over 12 bases. The trim removed 1 base at V and 6 bases at J, leaving 5 bases unmatched. Germline V gives CDR1 GTSNPN, CDR2 SVGIG (reference sequence). This CDR3 region has 15 residues. CDR3 DNA: TGTGCCTGGAGTGGACTACTAGCGGGAGGCGATACGCAGTATTTT. Its translation is CAWSGLLAGGDTQYF. Together with reference TRBV30 and TRBJ2-3, the CDR3 gives the full variable domain: SQTIHQWPATLVQPVGSPLSLECTVEGTSNPNLYWYRQAAGRGLQLLFYSVGIGQISSEVPQNLSASRPQDRQFILSSKKLLLSDSGFYLCAWSGLLAGGDTQYFGPGTRLTVL.

V gene TRBV2 combines with J gene TRBJ1-2; D not certain. Trimming left V 5 bases short and J 6 bases short, with 13 bases between. This CDR3 contains 13 residues. Germline CDR1 and CDR2: SNHLY and FYNNEI. The CDR3 is CASSTGKADGYTF. The CDR3, as DNA: TGTGCCAGCAGTACCGGGAAAGCAGATGGCTACACCTTC. The full variable domain, rest sourced from reference TRBV2 and TRBJ1-2, is EPEVTQTPSHQVTQMGQEVILRCVPISNHLYFYWYRQILGQKVEFLVSFYNNEISEKSEIFDDQFSVERPDGSNFTLKIRSTKLEDSAMYFCASSTGKADGYTFGSGTRLTVV.

Comment on this clone: Sequence at one end of the junction differs from germline and may be a read error. The chain couples TRBV29-1 to TRBJ1-3; D is possibly TRBD1 (5 bases). Germline V lookup: CDR1 SQVTM, CDR2 ANQGSEA. The CDR3 is 15 residues long. The CDR3 loop is CSVVNRGSSRNTIYF. The CDR3 DNA sequence: TGCAGCGTCGTTAATAGGGGTTCCTCTAGAAACACCATATATTTT.

This chain joins TRBV5-1 and TRBJ1-1, with unresolved D. The V gene's germline CDR1 is SGHRS and CDR2 YFSETQ. V lost 6 bases and J lost 3, with 12 bases in between. The CDR3 is 13 amino acids. CDR3 amino acids: CASKEGSYTEAFF. CDR3 sequence (DNA): TGCGCCAGCAAGGAAGGGTCATACACTGAAGCTTTCTTT. Full variable domain (remainder filled in from reference TRBV5-1 and TRBJ1-1): KAGVTQTPRYLIKTRGQQVTLSCSPISGHRSVSWYQQTPGQGLQFLFEYFSETQRNKGNFPGRFSGRQFSNSRSEMNVSTLELGDSALYLCASKEGSYTEAFFGQGTRLTVV.

The CDR3 reads CASSPGGHRGSTEAFF. CDR3 nucleotide sequence: TGTGCCAGCAGCCCGGGGGGGCACAGGGGGTCCACTGAAGCTTTCTTT. This chain links TRBV7-8 with TRBJ1-1, with 8 nucleotides matching TRBD1. The length of the CDR3 is 16 residues. Germline V CDR1 and CDR2: SGHVS, FQNEAQ. V shed 5 bases and J 4 bases; nucleotides not matched to a gene: 12.

This clone occurred once. V gene TRBV4-1 combines with J gene TRBJ1-5; no definite D call. Trimming pared 4 bases from V and 2 bases from J, leaving 12 bases between. From germline, CDR1 is MGHRA and CDR2 YSYEKL. The CDR3 contains 15 residues. Here the CDR3 DNA reads TGCGCCAGCAGCCCAGGCCCCTTCGGCAATCAGCCCCAGCATTTT. It translates to CASSPGPFGNQPQHF.

This sequence joins TRBV6-1 and TRBJ2-1; 10 nucleotides agree with TRBD2. The CDR3 totals 14 residues. Per germline, CDR1 MNHNS and CDR2 SASEGT. Trimming cost V 6 bases and J 12 bases; bases outside gene matches: 11. Written as DNA, the CDR3 is TGTGCCAGCAGCCAAGAAGCTTTAGCGGGGGGGCAGTTCTTC. Protein product: CASSQEALAGGQFF.

This clone was observed once. The V and J genes are TRBV5-1 and TRBJ2-7; D not resolved. Trimming took 2 bases from V and 0 from J, leaving 12 bases between them. Per the germline V gene, CDR1 is SGHRS and CDR2 is YFSETQ. The CDR3 has 15 residues. The CDR3 loop reads CASSLGSTSSYEQYF. In DNA, the CDR3 is TGCGCCAGCAGCTTAGGAAGCACAAGCTCCTACGAGCAGTACTTC.

This chain connects TRBV7-2 to TRBJ2-1, with a possible D match to TRBD2 (7 bases). The CDR3 covers 16 residues. Germline values: CDR1 SGHTA, CDR2 FQGNSA. Trimming pared 5 bases from V and 7 bases from J, leaving 21 bases between. For the CDR3, the DNA is TGTGCCAGCAGCCTCAGAGGGGGAGCGGGAAAGAATGAGCAGTTCTTC. It is translated as CASSLRGGAGKNEQFF. The entire variable domain, with the rest obtained from reference TRBV7-2 and TRBJ2-1, is as follows: GAGVSQSPSNKVTEKGKDVELRCDPISGHTALYWYRQSLGQGLEFLIYFQGNSAPDKSGLPSDRFSAERTGGSVSTLTIQRTQQEDSAVYLCASSLRGGAGKNEQFFGPGTRLTVL.

The rearrangement uses TRBV30 and TRBJ1-2; 9 positions agree with TRBD1. Germline values: CDR1 GTSNPN, CDR2 SVGIG (reference sequence). After removal of 3 bases from V and 7 bases from J, the junction contained 9 bases not matched to a gene. The CDR3 totals 14 residues. CDR3 in amino acids: CAWSPGQGKSGYTF. CDR3 bases: TGTGCCTGGAGCCCGGGACAGGGAAAGTCTGGCTACACCTTC.

The chain recombines TRBV27 with TRBJ1-2; TRBD1 might be the D (6 bases). The ends were cut back, 6 bases at V and 2 bases at J, with 10 bases in the middle. The germline gives CDR1 MNHEY, CDR2 SMNVEV (reference sequence). CDR3 size: 13 residues. This CDR3 is CASRKTGNYGYTF. CDR3 sequence (DNA): TGTGCCAGCAGAAAGACAGGCAACTATGGCTACACCTTC.

Points on this clone: A far more abundant clone sits one base away, making this likely a read error. Within the sample, other DNA sequences also encode this same CDR3. The gene calls are TRBV6-7 and TRBJ1-3; D might be TRBD1 (6 bases). TRBV6-7 is an ORF for which the function is uncertain. The CDR3 covers 17 residues. The CDR3: CASSYAKTGLVGNTIYF. The CDR3, as DNA: TGTGCCAGCAGTTACGCTAAAACAGGGCTAGTAGGAAACACCATATATTTC.

V and J are TRBV1 and TRBJ1-1; TRBD1, the D gene given by the table, was not confirmed from the DNA. TRBV1 constitutes a pseudogene. This CDR3 is built from 14 residues. The CDR3 nucleotides read TGCACCAGCAGCCAAGAAGATCAGGGGACTGAAGCTTTCTTT. Amino acid sequence: CTSSQEDQGTEAFF.

The rearrangement joins TRBV18 to TRBJ1-2; D might be TRBD1 (5 bases). The CDR3 extends over 14 amino acids. Per the germline V gene, CDR1 is KGHSH and CDR2 is LQKENI. The V end was cut by 6 bases, the J end by 5 bases, with 16 bases between. The CDR3 DNA reads as TGTGCCAGCTCCCTCCTGTTAGGGGCTTATGGCTACACCTTC. Translated, it gives CASSLLLGAYGYTF.

The chain joins TRBV18 to TRBJ2-7; TRBD1 aligns across 10 bases. Germline lookup yields CDR1 KGHSH and CDR2 LQKENI. J gave up 9 bases and V 3 bases, and 5 bases lay outside the gene matches. The CDR3 totals 13 residues. This CDR3 reads CASSPGTGVAQYF. The CDR3 DNA follows: TGTGCCAGCTCACCCGGGACAGGGGTTGCGCAGTACTTC. Supplemented by reference TRBV18 and TRBJ2-7, the full variable domain reads NAGVMQNPRHLVRRRGQEARLRCSPMKGHSHVYWYRQLPEEGLKFMVYLQKENIIDESGMPKERFSAEFPKEGPSILRIQQVVRGDSAAYFCASSPGTGVAQYFGPGTRLTVT.

The chain joins TRBV7-8 to TRBJ2-3; 9 bases match TRBD2. Germline-derived CDR1 and CDR2 are SGHVS and FQNEAQ. J was trimmed by 0 bases and V by 5 bases; bases with no gene match: 9. The CDR3 loop spans 17 amino acids. The CDR3 sequence: CASSPRTSDRSTDTQYF. The CDR3 nucleotides are TGTGCCAGCAGCCCGCGGACTAGCGATCGTAGCACAGATACGCAGTATTTT.

CDR3 nucleotide sequence: TGTGCCAGCAGCACACTAGCGGGAGGGATCTACGAGCAGTACTTC. This gives the protein CASSTLAGGIYEQYF. The chain uses TRBV7-2 and TRBJ2-7; 13 bases are shared with TRBD2. This CDR3 has 15 amino acids. Germline lookup yields CDR1 SGHTA and CDR2 FQGNSA. V was clipped by 5 bases and J by 3 bases; unmatched bases: 4.

This clone has more than one count but fewer than ten. The J gene is TRBJ1-6, the V gene TRBV2; 9 bases are shared with TRBD1. The CDR3 is made up of 15 amino acids. The junction had 6 bases not matched to a gene; V was cut back by 6 bases and J by 6 bases. The germline V gene encodes CDR1 SNHLY and CDR2 FYNNEI. CDR3 nucleotide sequence: TGTGCCAGCAGAGGAAGGACAGGGGCTAATTCACCCCTCCACTTT. Its translation: CASRGRTGANSPLHF.

As for this clone: Additional DNA sequences in this sample encode the identical CDR3. The chain employs TRBV30 and TRBJ1-1, with D uncertain. Germline V gene data show CDR1 as GTSNPN and CDR2 as SVGIG (reference sequence). The CDR3 is 12 residues long. The V and J ends lost 3 bases and 1 base respectively, with 6 bases between them. The CDR3 DNA is TGTGCCTGGAGCTACCAGAACACTGAAGCTTTCTTT. This sequence encodes CAWSYQNTEAFF.

Worth noting for this clone: This specimen includes other DNA sequences encoding the same CDR3. The genes are TRBV9 and TRBJ2-5; D is tentatively TRBD1 or TRBD2 (6 bases each). This CDR3 is 15 amino acids long. Germline V lookup: CDR1 SGDLS, CDR2 YYNGEE. Trimming cost V 0 bases and J 5 bases, with 14 bases left between them. CDR3 DNA sequence: TGTGCCAGCAGCGTAGGCCTAGTAGGGGGGGAGACCCAGTACTTC. This encodes CASSVGLVGGETQYF.